A single TCR beta chain is shown here with its context. These data come from a study of blood T cell repertoires in COVID-19. Patients in Seattle were enrolled during active infection, then followed longitudinally. Study processing details: From reference gene primer amplification, estimates of nucleated cell counts were derived. Some clones are missing from TCRdb's copy, which holds only in-frame ones; the method was immunoSEQ multiplex PCR. The DNA was the basis for D and trimming; V, J and clone size are from that table. Here the sample spans roughly 230,000 clones, around 90% being singletons. There are 15 residues in the CDR3. The V and J ends lost 6 bases and 2 bases, in that order; junction bases with no gene match: 4. CDR1 is SGHTA and CDR2 is FQGNSA in the germline V gene.

Material: peripheral blood. This TCR came from a man aged 25 to 45 with COVID-19, enrolled during active disease. V usage is TRBV7-2 and J usage is TRBJ1-4; 9 bases match TRBD1. The CDR3 protein is CASRPQGATNEKLFF. For the CDR3, the DNA is TGTGCCAGCAGGCCACAGGGGGCGACTAATGAAAAACTGTTTTTT.